Included here is one T cell receptor (beta chain) sequence, with context. After removal of 3 bases from V and 0 bases from J, the junction contained 6 bases not matched to a gene. The CDR3 totals 16 residues. Germline CDR1 and CDR2: MGHDK and SYGVNS. This record comes from a study of shared clonotypes between healthy human individuals. The protocol was immunoSEQ multiplex PCR, while the TCRdb copy is restricted to in-frame clones and leaves out a portion. The sample has 2.3 million or so clones; more than 85% are singletons. Sequencing was carried out using naive CD4+ T cells from PBMCs. Specified subset: CD45RA+ positively selected. The sequence came from a man aged 18 to 35 in good health. Some clones in this sample may be carry-over from other donors' samples. The J gene is TRBJ1-2, the V gene TRBV25-1, with TRBD1 matching 8 bases. CDR3 region: CASSDPGGQANYGYTF. DNA for the CDR3: TGTGCCAGCAGTGACCCCGGGGGACAGGCTAACTATGGCTACACCTTC.